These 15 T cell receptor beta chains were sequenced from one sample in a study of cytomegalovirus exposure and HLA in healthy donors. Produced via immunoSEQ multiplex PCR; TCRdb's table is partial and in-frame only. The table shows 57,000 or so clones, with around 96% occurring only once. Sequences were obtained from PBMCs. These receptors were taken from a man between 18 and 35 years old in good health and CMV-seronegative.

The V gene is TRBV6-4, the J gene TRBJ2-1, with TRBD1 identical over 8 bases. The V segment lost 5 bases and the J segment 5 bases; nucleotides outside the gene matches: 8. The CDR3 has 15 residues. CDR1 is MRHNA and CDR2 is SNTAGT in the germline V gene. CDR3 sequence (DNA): TGTGCCAGCAGTTTGACAGGGGAGTTAAACAATGAGCAGTTCTTC. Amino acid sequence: CASSLTGELNNEQFF.

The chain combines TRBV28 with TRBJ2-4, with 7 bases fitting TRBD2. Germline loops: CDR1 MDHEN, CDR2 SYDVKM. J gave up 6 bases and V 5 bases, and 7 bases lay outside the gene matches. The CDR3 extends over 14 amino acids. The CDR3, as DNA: TGTGCCAGCAGTATTGCGGGAGACGGAAACATTCAGTACTTC. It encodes CASSIAGDGNIQYF.

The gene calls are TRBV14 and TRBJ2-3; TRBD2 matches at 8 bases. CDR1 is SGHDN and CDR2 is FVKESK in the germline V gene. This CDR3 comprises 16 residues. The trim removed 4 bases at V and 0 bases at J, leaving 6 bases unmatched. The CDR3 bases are TGTGCCAGCAGCCCACTAGCGGCCACTAGCACAGATACGCAGTATTTT. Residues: CASSPLAATSTDTQYF.

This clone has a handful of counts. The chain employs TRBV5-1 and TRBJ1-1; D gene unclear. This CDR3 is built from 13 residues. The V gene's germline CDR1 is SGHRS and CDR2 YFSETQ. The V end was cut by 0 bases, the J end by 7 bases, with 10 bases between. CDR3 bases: TGCGCCAGCAGCTTGGGTGAAAAACTTGAAGCTTTCTTT. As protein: CASSLGEKLEAFF.

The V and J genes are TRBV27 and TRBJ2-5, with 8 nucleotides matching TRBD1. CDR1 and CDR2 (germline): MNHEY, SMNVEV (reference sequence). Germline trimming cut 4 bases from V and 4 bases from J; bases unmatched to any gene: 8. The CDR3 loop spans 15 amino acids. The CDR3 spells CASSSPYRGRETQYF. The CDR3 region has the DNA TGTGCCAGCAGTTCTCCCTACAGGGGGAGAGAGACCCAGTACTTC.

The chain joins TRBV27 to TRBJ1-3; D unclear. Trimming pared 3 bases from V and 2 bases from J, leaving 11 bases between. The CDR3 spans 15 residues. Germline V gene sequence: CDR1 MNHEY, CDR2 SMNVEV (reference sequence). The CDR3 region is CASSFTPVAGNTIYF. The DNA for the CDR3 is TGTGCCAGCAGTTTCACCCCAGTGGCTGGAAACACCATATATTTT.

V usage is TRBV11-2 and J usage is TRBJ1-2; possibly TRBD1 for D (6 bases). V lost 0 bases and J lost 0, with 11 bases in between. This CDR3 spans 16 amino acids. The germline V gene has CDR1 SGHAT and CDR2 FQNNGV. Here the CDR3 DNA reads TGTGCCAGCAGCTTAGAAGGGAGGGGGGCTAACTATGGCTACACCTTC. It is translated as CASSLEGRGANYGYTF.

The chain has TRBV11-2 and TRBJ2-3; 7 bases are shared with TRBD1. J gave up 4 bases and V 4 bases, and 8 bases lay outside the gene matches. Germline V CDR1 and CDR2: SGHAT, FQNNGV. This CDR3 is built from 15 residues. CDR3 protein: CASSSWTGDADTQYF. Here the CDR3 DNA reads TGTGCCAGCAGCTCTTGGACAGGTGATGCAGATACGCAGTATTTT.

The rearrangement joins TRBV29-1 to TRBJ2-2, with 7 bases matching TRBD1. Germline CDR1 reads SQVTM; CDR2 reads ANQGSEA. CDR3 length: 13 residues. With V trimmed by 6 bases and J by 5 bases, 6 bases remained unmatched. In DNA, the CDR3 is TGCAGCGTACGGGACAGCTGGACCGGGGAGCTGTTTTTT. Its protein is CSVRDSWTGELFF.

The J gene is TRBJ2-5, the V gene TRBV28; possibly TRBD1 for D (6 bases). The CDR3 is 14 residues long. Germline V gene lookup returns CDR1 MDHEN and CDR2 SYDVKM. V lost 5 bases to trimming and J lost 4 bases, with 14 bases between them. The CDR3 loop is CASSPNRVVETQYF. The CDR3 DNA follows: TGTGCCAGCAGTCCTAACAGGGTTGTAGAGACCCAGTACTTC.

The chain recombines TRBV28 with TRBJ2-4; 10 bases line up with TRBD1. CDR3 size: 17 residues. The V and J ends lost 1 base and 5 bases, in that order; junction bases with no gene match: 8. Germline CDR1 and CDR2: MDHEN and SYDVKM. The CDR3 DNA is TGTGCCAGCAGTTTATATTGGACAGGGGGTAGGGAAAACATTCAGTACTTC. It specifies CASSLYWTGGRENIQYF. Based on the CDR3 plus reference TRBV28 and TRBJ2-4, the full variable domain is DVKVTQSSRYLVKRTGEKVFLECVQDMDHENMFWYRQDPGLGLRLIYFSYDVKMKEKGDIPEGYSVSREKKERFSLILESASTNQTSMYLCASSLYWTGGRENIQYFGAGTRLSVL.

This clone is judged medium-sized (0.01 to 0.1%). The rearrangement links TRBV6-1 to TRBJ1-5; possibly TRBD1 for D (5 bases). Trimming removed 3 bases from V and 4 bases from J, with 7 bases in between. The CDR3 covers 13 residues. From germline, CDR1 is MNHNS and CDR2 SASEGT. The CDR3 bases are TGTGCCAGCAGTGACAGGGAAAATCAGCCCCAGCATTTT. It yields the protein CASSDRENQPQHF.

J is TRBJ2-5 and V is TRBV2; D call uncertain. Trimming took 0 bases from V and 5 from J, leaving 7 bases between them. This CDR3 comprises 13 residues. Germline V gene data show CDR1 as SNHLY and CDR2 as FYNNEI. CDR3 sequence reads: CASSEALLETQYF. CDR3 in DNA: TGTGCCAGCAGTGAAGCGCTATTGGAGACCCAGTACTTC. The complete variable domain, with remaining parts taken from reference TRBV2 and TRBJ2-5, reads EPEVTQTPSHQVTQMGQEVILRCVPISNHLYFYWYRQILGQKVEFLVSFYNNEISEKSEIFDDQFSVERPDGSNFTLKIRSTKLEDSAMYFCASSEALLETQYFGPGTRLLVL.

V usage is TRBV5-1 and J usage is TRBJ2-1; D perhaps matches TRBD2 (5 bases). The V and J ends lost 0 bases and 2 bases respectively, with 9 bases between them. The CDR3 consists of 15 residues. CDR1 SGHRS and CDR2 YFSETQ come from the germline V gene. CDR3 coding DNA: TGCGCCAGCAGCTTGGGAGGGAGCACCTACAATGAGCAGTTCTTC. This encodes CASSLGGSTYNEQFF.

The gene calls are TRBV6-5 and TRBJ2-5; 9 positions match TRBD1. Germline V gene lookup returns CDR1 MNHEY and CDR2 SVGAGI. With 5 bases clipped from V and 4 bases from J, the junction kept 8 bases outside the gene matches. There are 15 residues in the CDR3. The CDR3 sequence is CASSRGQGEVETQYF. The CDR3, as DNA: TGTGCCAGCAGTAGGGGACAGGGTGAGGTAGAGACCCAGTACTTC.